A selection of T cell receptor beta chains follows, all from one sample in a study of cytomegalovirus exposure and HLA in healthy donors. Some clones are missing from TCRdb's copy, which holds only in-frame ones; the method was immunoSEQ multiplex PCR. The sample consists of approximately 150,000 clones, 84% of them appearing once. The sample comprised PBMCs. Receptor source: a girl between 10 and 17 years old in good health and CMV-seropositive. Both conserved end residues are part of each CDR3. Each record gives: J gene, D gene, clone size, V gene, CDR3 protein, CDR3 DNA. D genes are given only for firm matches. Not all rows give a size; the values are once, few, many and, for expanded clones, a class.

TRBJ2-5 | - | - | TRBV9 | CASSPRRGPQETQYF | TGTGCCAGCAGCCCAAGGAGGGGGCCCCAAGAGACCCAGTACTTC
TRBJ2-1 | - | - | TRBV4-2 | CASSPRGTSSYNEQFF | TGTGCCAGCAGCCCCAGGGGGACTAGCTCCTACAATGAGCAGTTCTTC
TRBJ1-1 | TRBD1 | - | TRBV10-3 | CAIKYRDRDTEAFF | TGTGCCATCAAATACCGGGACAGAGACACTGAAGCTTTCTTT
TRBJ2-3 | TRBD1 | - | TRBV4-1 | CASSQAGGATDTQYF | TGCGCCAGCAGCCAAGCAGGGGGCGCCACAGATACGCAGTATTTT
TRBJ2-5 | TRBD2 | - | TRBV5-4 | CASSISLAGGAQSTQYF | TGTGCCAGCAGCATCTCACTAGCGGGGGGAGCCCAATCGACCCAGTACTTC
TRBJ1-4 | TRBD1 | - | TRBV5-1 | CASSLGQGARNEKLFF | TGCGCCAGCAGTTTGGGACAGGGGGCGCGGAATGAAAAACTGTTTTTT
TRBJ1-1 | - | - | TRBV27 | CASSLSRGLGTEAFF | TGTGCCAGCAGCCTATCAAGGGGTCTCGGCACTGAAGCTTTCTTT
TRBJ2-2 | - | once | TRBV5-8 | CASRQPAETGELFF | TGTGCCAGCCGACAGCCGGCAGAGACCGGGGAGCTGTTTTTT
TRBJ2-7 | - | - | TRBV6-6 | CASIPERSSYEQYF | TGTGCCAGCATCCCTGAAAGGAGCTCCTACGAGCAGTACTTC
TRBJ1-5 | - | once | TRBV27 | CASSPQGFSNQPQHF | TGTGCCAGCAGTCCCCAGGGATTTAGCAATCAGCCCCAGCATTTT
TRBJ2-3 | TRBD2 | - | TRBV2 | CASTEGTGGGTQYF | TGTGCCAGCACCGAGGGGACGGGGGGTGGTACGCAGTATTTT
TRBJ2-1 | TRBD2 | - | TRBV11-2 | CASSLFRGGPPHKNEQFF | TGTGCCAGCAGCCTATTCCGGGGGGGCCCACCCCACAAGAATGAGCAGTTCTTC
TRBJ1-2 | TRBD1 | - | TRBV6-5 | CASSRDRGSDGYTF | TGTGCCAGCAGCCGGGACAGGGGAAGTGATGGCTACACCTTC
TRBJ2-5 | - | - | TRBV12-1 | CASSIVVIASQYF | TGTGCCAGCTCCATTGTCGTTATAGCGTCCCAGTACTTC
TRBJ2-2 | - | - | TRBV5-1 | CASSLGAANTGELFF | TGCGCCAGCAGCTTGGGGGCCGCGAACACCGGGGAGCTGTTTTTT
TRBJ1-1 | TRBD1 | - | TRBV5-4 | CASSAWTGGRGAEAFF | TGTGCCAGCAGCGCTTGGACAGGGGGCAGAGGGGCTGAAGCTTTCTTT
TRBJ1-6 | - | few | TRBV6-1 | CASSEIRENSPLHF | TGTGCCAGCAGTGAAATCCGGGAGAATTCACCCCTCCACTTT
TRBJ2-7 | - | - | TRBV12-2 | CASRPPTYF | TGTGCAAGTCGCCCTCCCACATACTTC
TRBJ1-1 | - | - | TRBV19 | CASSIGGGLATEAFF | TGTGCCAGTAGTATAGGAGGGGGTCTGGCCACTGAAGCTTTCTTT
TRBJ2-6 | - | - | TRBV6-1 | CASSEGSRSGANVLTF | TGTGCCAGCAGTGAAGGAAGCAGGTCTGGGGCCAACGTCCTGACTTTC
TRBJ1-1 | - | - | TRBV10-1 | CASSSRGTEAFF | TGCGCCAGCAGCTCCAGGGGTACTGAAGCTTTCTTT
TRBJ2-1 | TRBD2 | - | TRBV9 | CASSVGVSGIEQFF | TGTGCCAGCAGCGTAGGGGTTAGCGGGATTGAGCAGTTCTTC
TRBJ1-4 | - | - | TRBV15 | CATSRDKGVDEKLFF | TGTGCCACCAGCAGAGATAAGGGGGTCGATGAAAAACTGTTTTTT
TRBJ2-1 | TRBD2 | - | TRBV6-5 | CASSGLAAYNEQFF | TGTGCCAGCAGCGGACTAGCGGCTTACAATGAGCAGTTCTTC
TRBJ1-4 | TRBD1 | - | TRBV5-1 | CASSPDRGGEKLFF | TGCGCCAGCAGCCCGGACAGGGGAGGTGAAAAACTGTTTTTT
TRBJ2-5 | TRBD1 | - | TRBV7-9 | CASSRGGSSEETQYF | TGTGCCAGCAGCCGAGGGGGCTCTTCGGAAGAGACCCAGTACTTC
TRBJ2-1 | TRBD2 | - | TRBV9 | CASSASGGYGEQFF | TGTGCCAGCAGTGCTAGCGGGGGGTACGGTGAGCAGTTCTTC
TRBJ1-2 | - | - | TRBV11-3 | CASSRTGIGGYTF | TGTGCCAGCAGCCGAACAGGGATAGGTGGCTACACCTTC
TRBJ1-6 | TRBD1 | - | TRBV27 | CASRWDRYNSPLHF | TGTGCCAGCAGGTGGGACAGATATAATTCACCCCTCCACTTT
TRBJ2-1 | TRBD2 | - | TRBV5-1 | CASSLSAGGPQEQFF | TGCGCCAGCAGCTTATCCGCGGGGGGGCCCCAAGAGCAGTTCTTC
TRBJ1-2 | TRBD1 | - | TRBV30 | CAWSVMGTGPRSYTF | TGTGCCTGGAGTGTAATGGGGACAGGGCCTAGGAGCTACACCTTC
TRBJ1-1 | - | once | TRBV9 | CASSSPPEGVEAFF | TGTGCCAGCAGCTCCCCCCCAGAGGGGGTTGAAGCTTTCTTT
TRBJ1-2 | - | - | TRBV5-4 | CASSLMSDGYTF | TGTGCCAGCAGCTTGATGAGCGATGGCTACACCTTC
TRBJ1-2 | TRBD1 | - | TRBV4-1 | CASSEMTTGGYGYTF | TGCGCCAGCAGCGAAATGACGACAGGGGGCTATGGCTACACCTTC
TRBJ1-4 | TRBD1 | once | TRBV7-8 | CASSPRGLSLGEKLFF | TGTGCCAGCAGCCCCAGGGGGCTAAGTTTGGGTGAAAAACTGTTTTTT
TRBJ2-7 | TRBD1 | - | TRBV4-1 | CASSPGTGSTYEQYF | TGCGCCAGCAGCCCCGGGACAGGGTCGACCTACGAGCAGTACTTC
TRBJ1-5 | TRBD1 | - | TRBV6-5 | CASSYSGGQGQPQHF | TGTGCCAGCAGTTATTCAGGGGGCCAGGGTCAGCCCCAGCATTTT
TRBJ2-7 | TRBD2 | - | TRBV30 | CAWSVPSGGFKNSYEQYF | TGTGCCTGGAGTGTCCCTAGCGGGGGGTTCAAGAACTCCTACGAGCAGTACTTC
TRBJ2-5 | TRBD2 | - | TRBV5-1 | CASSVGTSWETQYF | TGCGCCAGCAGCGTGGGGACTAGCTGGGAGACCCAGTACTTC
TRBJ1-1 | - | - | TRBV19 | CASSIYSSRDEAFF | TGTGCCAGTAGTATCTACAGCTCCCGGGATGAAGCTTTCTTT
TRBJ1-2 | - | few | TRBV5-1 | CASSLGGVGYTF | TGCGCCAGCAGCCTTGGCGGGGTTGGCTACACCTTC
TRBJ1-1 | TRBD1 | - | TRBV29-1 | CSANSDRGGTEAFF | TGCAGCGCAAACTCGGACAGGGGGGGAACTGAAGCTTTCTTT
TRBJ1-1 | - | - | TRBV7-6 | CASSLAPGVLEAFF | TGTGCCAGCAGCTTAGCGCCGGGGGTACTTGAAGCTTTCTTT
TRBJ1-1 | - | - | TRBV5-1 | CASSLDRLEAFF | TGCGCCAGCAGCTTGGATCGTCTTGAAGCTTTCTTT
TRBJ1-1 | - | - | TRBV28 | CASSPQHISEAFF | TGTGCCAGCAGTCCTCAACACATCTCTGAAGCTTTCTTT
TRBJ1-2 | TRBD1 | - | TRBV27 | CASSSTGVYGYTF | TGTGCCAGCAGTTCCACAGGGGTCTATGGCTACACCTTC
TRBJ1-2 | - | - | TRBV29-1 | CSVEDPQGGAYGYTF | TGCAGCGTTGAAGATCCGCAGGGTGGAGCCTATGGCTACACCTTC
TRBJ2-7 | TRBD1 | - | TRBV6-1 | CASRGTGTGDYEQYF | TGTGCCAGCAGGGGGACCGGGACAGGCGACTACGAGCAGTACTTC
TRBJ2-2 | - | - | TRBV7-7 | CASSPHGGSGELFF | TGTGCTAGCAGCCCCCATGGGGGCTCCGGGGAGCTGTTTTTT
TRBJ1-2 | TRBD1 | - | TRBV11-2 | CASSLGPGTGIGYTF | TGTGCCAGCAGCTTAGGTCCCGGGACAGGGATTGGCTACACCTTC
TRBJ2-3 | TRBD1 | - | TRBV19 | CASTRTGTDTQYF | TGTGCCAGTACCCGGACAGGGACAGATACGCAGTATTTT
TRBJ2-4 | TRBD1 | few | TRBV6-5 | CASSLDRGPKNIQYF | TGTGCCAGCAGTCTCGACAGGGGTCCCAAAAACATTCAGTACTTC
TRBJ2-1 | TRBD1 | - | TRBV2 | CASSGDRSYNEQFF | TGTGCCAGCAGTGGGGACAGGTCCTACAATGAGCAGTTCTTC
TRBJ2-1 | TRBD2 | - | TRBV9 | CASSATSGGSYEQFF | TGTGCCAGCAGCGCAACTAGCGGGGGGTCTTATGAGCAGTTCTTC
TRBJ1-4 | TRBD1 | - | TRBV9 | CASSVGGQGKEKLFF | TGTGCCAGCAGCGTAGGCGGACAGGGAAAGGAAAAACTGTTTTTT
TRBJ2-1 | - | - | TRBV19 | CASFGPGYNEQFF | TGTGCCAGTTTTGGCCCGGGGTACAATGAGCAGTTCTTC
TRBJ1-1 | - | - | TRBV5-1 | CASSPGRGGAGTEAFF | TGCGCCAGCAGCCCTGGTAGGGGAGGGGCCGGCACTGAAGCTTTCTTT
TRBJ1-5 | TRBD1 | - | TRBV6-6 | CARSQGVGQPQHF | TGTGCCAGGAGTCAGGGGGTAGGGCAGCCCCAGCATTTT
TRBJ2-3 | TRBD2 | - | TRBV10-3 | CAISESGGGATDTQYF | TGTGCCATCAGTGAGTCTGGCGGGGGGGCCACAGATACGCAGTATTTT
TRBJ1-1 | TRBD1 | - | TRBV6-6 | CASTLGQGHTEAFF | TGTGCCAGCACCCTGGGACAGGGGCACACTGAAGCTTTCTTT